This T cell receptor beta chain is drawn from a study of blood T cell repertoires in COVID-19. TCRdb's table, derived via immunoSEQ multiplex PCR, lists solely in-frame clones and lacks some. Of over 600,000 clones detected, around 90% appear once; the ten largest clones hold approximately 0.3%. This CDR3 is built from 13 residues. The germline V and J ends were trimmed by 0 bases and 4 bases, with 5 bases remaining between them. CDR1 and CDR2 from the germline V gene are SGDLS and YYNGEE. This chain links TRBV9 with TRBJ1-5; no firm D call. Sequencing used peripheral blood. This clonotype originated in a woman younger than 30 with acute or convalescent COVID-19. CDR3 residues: CASSVVRNQPQHF. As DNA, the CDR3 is TGTGCCAGCAGCGTAGTGAGGAATCAGCCCCAGCATTTT.